This T cell receptor beta chain stems from a study of blood T cell repertoires in COVID-19. Profiling relied on immunoSEQ multiplex PCR, and the TCRdb table lists in-frame clones only, not all of them. The profile covers some 180,000 clones, with around 85% appearing a single time and 6% to 6.5% taken by the ten largest. V shed 3 bases and J 8 bases; nucleotides not matched to a gene: 12. CDR1 and CDR2 (germline): SGDLS, YYNGEE. CDR3 length: 16 amino acids. Individuals aged about 18 to 89 years were recruited from about two dozen US areas. The TCR sequence derives from a man aged 40-49 years who had recovered from COVID-19. The chain links TRBV9 to TRBJ1-4; 8 positions match TRBD1. Sequenced sample: PBMCs or T cells enriched from blood (not recorded which). The CDR3 nucleotides read TGTGCCAGCAGCGCTACTCAGGGGGCGGTTGGGGAAAAACTGTTTTTT. Protein: CASSATQGAVGEKLFF. Drawing the rest from reference TRBV9 and TRBJ1-4, the complete variable domain is DSGVTQTPKHLITATGQRVTLRCSPRSGDLSVYWYQQSLDQGLQFLIQYYNGEERAKGNILERFSAQQFPDLHSELNLSSLELGDSALYFCASSATQGAVGEKLFFGSGTQLSVL.